This T cell receptor beta chain came from a study of blood T cell repertoires in COVID-19. Study-wide context: Collection of acute and convalescent COVID-19 samples took place in the United States, Italy and Spain.

Original methodology: Nucleated cell number was recorded as an estimate derived from reference gene primer amplification. Measured with immunoSEQ multiplex PCR; TCRdb has only the in-frame clones, and not every one. V, J and clone size are taken as reported in that table, and D and trimming were inferred from the DNA itself. Of fewer than 200,000 clones listed, around 87% are singletons. Trimming stripped 0 bases from V and 4 bases from J, with 9 bases between. Germline loops: CDR1 MGHRA, CDR2 YSYEKL. This CDR3 region has 14 residues. The chain joins TRBV4-1 to TRBJ1-2; D unclear. The specimen was peripheral blood. This sequence was found in a man aged 40-50 years with active or convalescent COVID-19. DNA for the CDR3: TGCGCCAGCAGCCAAGATGGCGGATTCTATGGCTACACCTTC. The encoded protein is CASSQDGGFYGYTF.